This record concerns one TCR beta chain sequence. Its specificity is unknown. The data belong to a study of cytomegalovirus exposure and HLA in healthy donors. Findings of the study overall: It was only CMV serostatus that was available as immune exposure information.

The CDR3 is 15 amino acids. The germline V gene has CDR1 MNHEY and CDR2 SMNVEV (reference sequence). The V end was cut by 5 bases, the J end by 4 bases, with 15 bases between. Both 60 Vbeta primers and 13 Jbeta primers went into the PCR. Here immunoSEQ multiplex PCR was the method, and the copy in TCRdb shows in-frame clones only, minus some. The sample comprises 100,000 to 150,000 clones, around 70% of which are singletons, and around 2.5% rests with the top ten. The sample was PBMCs. This clonotype was obtained from a woman in her sixties or seventies in good health and CMV-seropositive. The rearrangement joins TRBV27 to TRBJ1-3; D possibly corresponds to TRBD1 (6 bases). In DNA, the CDR3 is TGTGCCAGCAGTCTTAGGGGGTCGTGGGGAAACACCATATATTTT. This translates into CASSLRGSWGNTIYF.